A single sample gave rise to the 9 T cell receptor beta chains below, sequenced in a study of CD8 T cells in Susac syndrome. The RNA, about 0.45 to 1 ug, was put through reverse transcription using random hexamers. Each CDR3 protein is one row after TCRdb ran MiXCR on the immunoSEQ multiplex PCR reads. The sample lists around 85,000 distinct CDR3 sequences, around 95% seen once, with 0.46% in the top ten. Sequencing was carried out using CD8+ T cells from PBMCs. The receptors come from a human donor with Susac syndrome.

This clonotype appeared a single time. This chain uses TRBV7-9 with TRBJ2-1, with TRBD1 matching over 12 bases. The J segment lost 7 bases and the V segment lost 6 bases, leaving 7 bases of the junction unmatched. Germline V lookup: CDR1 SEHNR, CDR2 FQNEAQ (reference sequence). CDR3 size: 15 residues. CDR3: CASRPGQGAPNEQFF. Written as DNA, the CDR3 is TGTGCCAGCAGACCGGGACAGGGGGCGCCGAATGAGCAGTTCTTC.

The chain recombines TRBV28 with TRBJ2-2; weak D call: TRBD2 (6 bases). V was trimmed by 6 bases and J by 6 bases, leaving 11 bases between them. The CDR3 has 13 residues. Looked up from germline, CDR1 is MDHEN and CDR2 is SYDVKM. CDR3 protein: CASRGLGAGELFF. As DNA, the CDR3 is TGTGCCAGCAGGGGACTTGGCGCCGGGGAGCTGTTTTTT.

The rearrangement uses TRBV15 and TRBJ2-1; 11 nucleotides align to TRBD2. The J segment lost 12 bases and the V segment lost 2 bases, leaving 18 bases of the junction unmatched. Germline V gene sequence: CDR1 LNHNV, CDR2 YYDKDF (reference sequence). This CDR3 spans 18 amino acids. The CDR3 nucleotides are TGTGCCACCAGCAGAATCAGTAAAACTAGCGGGAGTTTTGAGTGGCAGTTCTTC. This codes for CATSRISKTSGSFEWQFF.

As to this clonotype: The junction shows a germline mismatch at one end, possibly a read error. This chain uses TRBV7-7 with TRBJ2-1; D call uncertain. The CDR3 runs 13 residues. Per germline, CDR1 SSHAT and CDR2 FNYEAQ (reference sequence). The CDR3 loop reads CASSLEIHNEQFF. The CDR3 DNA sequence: TGTGCTAGCAGCTTGGAGATACACAATGAGCAGTTCTTC.

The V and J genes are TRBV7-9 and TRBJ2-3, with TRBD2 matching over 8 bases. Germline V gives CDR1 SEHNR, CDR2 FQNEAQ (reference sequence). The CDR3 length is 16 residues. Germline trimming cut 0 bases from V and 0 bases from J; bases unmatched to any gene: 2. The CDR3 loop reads CASSLATSGSTDTQYF. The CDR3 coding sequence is TGTGCCAGCAGCTTAGCTACTAGCGGTAGCACAGATACGCAGTATTTT.

CDR3 sequence: CASSDPSQPQHF. In nucleotides, the CDR3 is TGTGCCAGCAGTGATCCAAGTCAGCCCCAGCATTTT. The V gene is TRBV2, the J gene TRBJ1-5; D not resolved. V was pared by 3 bases and J by 6 bases, with 6 bases between. Germline V CDR1 and CDR2: SNHLY, FYNNEI. This CDR3 has 12 amino acids.

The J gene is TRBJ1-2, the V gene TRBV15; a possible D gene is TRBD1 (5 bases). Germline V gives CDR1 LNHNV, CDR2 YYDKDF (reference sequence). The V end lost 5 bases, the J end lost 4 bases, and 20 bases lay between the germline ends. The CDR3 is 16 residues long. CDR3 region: CATSPESGDRSYGYTF. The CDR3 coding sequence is TGTGCCACCAGCCCGGAGTCGGGGGACCGTAGCTATGGCTACACCTTC.

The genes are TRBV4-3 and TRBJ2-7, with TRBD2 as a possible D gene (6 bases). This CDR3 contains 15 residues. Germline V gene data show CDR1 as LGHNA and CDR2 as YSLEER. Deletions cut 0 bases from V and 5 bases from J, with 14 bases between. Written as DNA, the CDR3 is TGCGCCAGCAGCCAAGATTTCCGACTAGTAAACGAGCAGTACTTC. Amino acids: CASSQDFRLVNEQYF.

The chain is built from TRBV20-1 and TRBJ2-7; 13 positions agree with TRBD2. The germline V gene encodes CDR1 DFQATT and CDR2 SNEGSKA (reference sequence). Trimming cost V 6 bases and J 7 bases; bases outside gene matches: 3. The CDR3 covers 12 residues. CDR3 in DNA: TGCAGTGCATCGACTAGCGGGAGGGAGCAGTACTTC. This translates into CSASTSGREQYF.